The T cell receptor (beta chain) described here comes from a study of OX40 agonist ivuxolimab in advanced cancers. Overall study context: Two cutaneous melanoma patients and one hepatocellular carcinoma patient, three in all, had partial responses. Notes on the study in general: More expanded clones were found, on average, in CD8+ than in CD4+ T cells.

As for this clone: Its antigen is still unknown.

This table comes from immunoSEQ multiplex PCR, and its TCRdb copy is limited to in-frame clones, with some not included. Here the sample spans 99,000 or so clones, approximately 93% being singletons. The CDR3 covers 14 residues. V dropped 1 base and J dropped 2 bases, with 3 bases sitting between them. Germline assignment: CDR1 MGHRA and CDR2 YSYEKL. Sequenced material: CD4+ or CD8+ T cells sorted from blood, taken in a trial of the OX40 agonist ivuxolimab. The source of this sequence is an adult with an advanced solid tumor such as melanoma, head and neck, liver or kidney cancer. The genes are TRBV4-1 and TRBJ1-6; D is unresolved. The CDR3 here is CASSQVPYNSPLHF. As DNA, the CDR3 is TGCGCCAGCAGCCAAGTTCCCTATAATTCACCCCTCCACTTT.